These 27 T cell receptor beta chains came from one sample sequenced in a study of identical twins. TCRdb processed the 5' RACE reads anew with MiXCR; each CDR3 protein has one entry. The data contain hundreds of thousands of distinct CDR3 sequences, less than 10% of them singletons. These data are also associated with another study on yellow fever vaccine responses in identical twins.

The specimen was PBMCs. The source of these receptors is a woman aged 18-29 years in good health.

This chain joins TRBV20-1 and TRBJ2-7; 7 bases align to TRBD1. Germline CDR1 and CDR2: DFQATT and SNEGSKA (reference sequence). The J segment lost 2 bases and the V segment lost 1 base, leaving 5 bases of the junction unmatched. This CDR3 is built from 14 residues. The CDR3 region is CSARAPGQTYEQYF. CDR3 nucleotides: TGCAGTGCTAGAGCTCCGGGACAGACCTACGAGCAGTACTTC.

Ten or more counts support this clonotype. The chain is built from TRBV6-1 and TRBJ2-7; 7 bases match TRBD2. CDR1 and CDR2 (germline): MNHNS, SASEGT. The CDR3 totals 14 residues. Germline trimming cut 5 bases from V and 3 bases from J; bases unmatched to any gene: 7. The CDR3: CASSKGLSNYEQYF. CDR3 coding DNA: TGTGCCAGCAGTAAGGGACTATCCAACTACGAGCAGTACTTC.

The CDR3 sequence: CASSQDRASYNEQFF. In nucleotides, the CDR3 is TGCGCCAGCAGCCAAGATCGGGCCTCGTACAATGAGCAGTTCTTC. V is TRBV4-3 and J is TRBJ2-1; D remains unclear. CDR3 length equals 15 residues. Germline CDR1 and CDR2: LGHNA and YSLEER. Trimming removed 0 bases from V and 4 bases from J, with 10 bases in between.

This clonotype has a single count. A read error may explain this, as a much larger clone is one base away. V and J are TRBV4-1 and TRBJ1-1, with unresolved D. Germline CDR1 and CDR2: MGHRA and YSYEKL. The ends were cut back, 7 bases at V and 2 bases at J, with 14 bases in the middle. The CDR3 length is 14 residues. The CDR3 region has the DNA TGCGCCAGCACGGGCCCCCTAAAAAACACTGAAGCTTTCTTT. Encoded protein: CASTGPLKNTEAFF.

This clonotype was found a few times. The chain combines TRBV2 with TRBJ2-1; D possibly corresponds to TRBD1 (7 bases). Trimming cost V 11 bases and J 7 bases, with 21 bases left between them. This CDR3 spans 14 amino acids. Germline lookup yields CDR1 SNHLY and CDR2 FYNNEI. The CDR3 loop is CALQEEGRGNEQFF. In nucleotides, the CDR3 is TGTGCCCTCCAGGAGGAGGGCAGGGGGAATGAGCAGTTCTTC. Full variable domain (outside the CDR3, taken from reference TRBV2 and TRBJ2-1): EPEVTQTPSHQVTQMGQEVILRCVPISNHLYFYWYRQILGQKVEFLVSFYNNEISEKSEIFDDQFSVERPDGSNFTLKIRSTKLEDSAMYFCALQEEGRGNEQFFGPGTRLTVL.

This sequence joins TRBV20-1 and TRBJ1-1; D not certain. Germline CDR1 is DFQATT and CDR2 is SNEGSKA (reference sequence). Trimming cost V 6 bases and J 7 bases, with 9 bases left between them. This CDR3 is 10 amino acids long. CDR3 in amino acids: CSAAVVEAFF. Written as DNA, the CDR3 is TGCAGTGCCGCGGTTGTTGAAGCTTTCTTT.

The chain joins TRBV6-1 to TRBJ2-7; 11 bases agree with TRBD1. CDR3 length equals 12 residues. Unmatched junction bases numbered 7, after V lost 6 bases and J lost 12 bases. Germline-derived CDR1 and CDR2 are MNHNS and SASEGT. The CDR3 DNA reads as TGTGCCAGCAGCGGGGACAGGGGGGCAAGGTACTTC. It encodes CASSGDRGARYF.

V is TRBV6-5 and J is TRBJ2-7; 10 bases are shared with TRBD1. Germline assignment: CDR1 MNHEY and CDR2 SVGAGI. The CDR3 sequence is 14 residues long. With 3 bases clipped from V and 6 bases from J, the junction kept 5 bases outside the gene matches. As DNA, the CDR3 is TGTGCCAGCAGTTATGGACAGGGGGTTGTCGAGCAGTACTTC. Its translation: CASSYGQGVVEQYF.

The V call is TRBV19, the J call TRBJ2-1, with unresolved D. Germline assignment: CDR1 LNHDA and CDR2 SQIVND (reference sequence). There are 15 residues in the CDR3. V was shortened by 1 base and J by 0 bases, with 7 bases between the two germline ends. The CDR3 region is CASSIGESSYNEQFF. CDR3 nucleotide sequence: TGTGCCAGTAGTATAGGTGAGAGCTCCTACAATGAGCAGTTCTTC. Full variable domain (remainder filled in from reference TRBV19 and TRBJ2-1): DGGITQSPKYLFRKEGQNVTLSCEQNLNHDAMYWYRQDPGQGLRLIYYSQIVNDFQKGDIAEGYSVSREKKESFPLTVTSAQKNPTAFYLCASSIGESSYNEQFFGPGTRLTVL.

The V and J genes are TRBV6-5 and TRBJ1-3, with 7 bases that match TRBD1. Trimming removed 4 bases from V and 4 bases from J; junction bases left unmatched: 4. The CDR3 totals 14 residues. Germline values: CDR1 MNHEY, CDR2 SVGAGI. The CDR3 DNA is TGTGCCAGCAGTTCACCGGGACAGGGAAACACCATATATTTT. This gives the protein CASSSPGQGNTIYF.

V gene TRBV24-1 combines with J gene TRBJ2-2; D gene uncertain. The CDR3 has 13 residues. The V gene lost 2 bases and the J gene lost 3 bases, with 3 bases spanning the gap. CDR1 KGHDR and CDR2 SFDVKD come from the germline V gene. The CDR3 DNA is TGTGCCACCAGTGATTCCGACACCGGGGAGCTGTTTTTT. It is translated as CATSDSDTGELFF.

At least ten counts were recorded for this clonotype. The chain uses TRBV4-1 and TRBJ2-5, with 7 bases that match TRBD1. V shed 6 bases and J 4 bases; nucleotides not matched to a gene: 5. Germline V gene data show CDR1 as MGHRA and CDR2 as YSYEKL. The CDR3 consists of 13 residues. DNA of the CDR3: TGCGCCAGCAGTCTGGGACAGCTAGAGACCCAGTACTTC. Its protein is CASSLGQLETQYF.

This clonotype has ten or more counts. This chain links TRBV7-9 with TRBJ2-3; D may correspond to TRBD1 or TRBD2 (5 bases each). Germline V gives CDR1 SEHNR, CDR2 FQNEAQ (reference sequence). The CDR3 sequence is 15 residues long. V was clipped by 3 bases and J by 2 bases, with 12 bases between them. As DNA, the CDR3 is TGTGCCAGCAGCTTGGGGGTGGGAGACACAGATACGCAGTATTTT. This translates into CASSLGVGDTDTQYF.

This clonotype was recorded a few times. This rearrangement joins TRBV10-3 to TRBJ2-3; a possible D gene is TRBD2 (6 bases). The CDR3 runs to 13 residues. CDR1 is ENHRY and CDR2 is SYGVKD in the germline V gene. The V and J ends lost 10 bases and 2 bases respectively, with 13 bases between them. CDR3 residues: CANWDLDTDTQYF. CDR3 nucleotide sequence: TGTGCCAACTGGGACTTGGACACAGATACGCAGTATTTT.

The chain couples TRBV7-9 to TRBJ2-6; no clear D. The CDR3 spans 17 residues. The germline V and J ends were trimmed by 5 bases and 4 bases, with 18 bases remaining between them. Germline V gene sequence: CDR1 SEHNR, CDR2 FQNEAQ (reference sequence). CDR3 sequence reads: CASSPSRDGPGANVLTF. For the CDR3, the DNA is TGTGCCAGCAGCCCCTCCCGCGACGGCCCAGGGGCCAACGTCCTGACTTTC. Full variable domain (missing parts from reference TRBV7-9 and TRBJ2-6): DTGVSQNPRHKITKRGQNVTFRCDPISEHNRLYWYRQTLGQGPEFLTYFQNEAQLEKSRLLSDRFSAERPKGSFSTLEIQRTEQGDSAMYLCASSPSRDGPGANVLTFGAGSRLTVL.

This clonotype has a handful of counts. V usage is TRBV10-1 and J usage is TRBJ2-1; 9 bases are shared with TRBD2. Trimming took 6 bases from V and 6 from J; bases not matched to a gene: 9. This CDR3 comprises 15 residues. Germline V gene sequence: CDR1 WNHNN, CDR2 SYGVQD (reference sequence). DNA for the CDR3: TGCGCCAGCAGCGGTACCGGGACTAGCTTCAATGAGCAGTTCTTC. It yields the protein CASSGTGTSFNEQFF.

This clonotype was seen many times. The chain uses TRBV5-1 and TRBJ2-3, with D perhaps TRBD2 (6 bases). Germline CDR1 and CDR2: SGHRS and YFSETQ. There are 15 residues in the CDR3. Trimming cost V 0 bases and J 1 base, with 9 bases left between them. The CDR3 bases are TGCGCCAGCAGCTTGGCGTCGGGGGGCACAGATACGCAGTATTTT. Residues: CASSLASGGTDTQYF.

The genes are TRBV6-2 or TRBV6-3 and TRBJ2-1, with D hard to call. The V and J ends lost 11 bases and 2 bases respectively, with 13 bases between them. Germline V lookup: CDR1 MNHEY, CDR2 SVGEGT. The CDR3 spans 13 residues. The CDR3 nucleotides read TGTGCCTCCCAAGAGGTACCCTACAATGAGCAGTTCTTC. Its translation is CASQEVPYNEQFF.

This clonotype was observed at least ten times. The V gene is TRBV5-1, the J gene TRBJ1-5; 8 bases line up with TRBD1. The CDR3 sequence is 14 residues long. CDR1 is SGHRS and CDR2 is YFSETQ in the germline V gene. V lost 0 bases, J lost 7 bases, and 3 bases stayed unmatched. The DNA of the CDR3 is TGCGCCAGCAGCTTGGGACAGGGGATCCAGCCCCAGCATTTT. As protein: CASSLGQGIQPQHF.

The chain uses TRBV6-2 or TRBV6-3 and TRBJ2-7; TRBD2 is a possible D gene (7 bases). V lost 8 bases to trimming and J lost 2 bases, with 16 bases between them. The CDR3 runs to 14 residues. Germline-derived CDR1 and CDR2 are MNHEY and SVGEGT. In nucleotides, the CDR3 is TGTGCCAGCGGGGGAAGGGGGACTACCTACGAGCAGTACTTC. It codes for CASGGRGTTYEQYF.

This chain links TRBV7-3 with TRBJ1-6; D is unresolved. Looked up from germline, CDR1 is SGHTA and CDR2 is FQGTGA. V gave up 4 bases and J gave up 1 base, with 8 bases separating them. This CDR3 comprises 15 residues. The CDR3 protein is CASSSVGSYNSPLHF. The CDR3 DNA sequence: TGTGCCAGCAGCTCTGTTGGTTCCTATAATTCACCCCTCCACTTT.

The genes are TRBV28 and TRBJ2-7; D may be TRBD1 (6 bases). V was trimmed by 8 bases and J by 2 bases, leaving 16 bases between them. The CDR3 is 14 amino acids. Germline V CDR1 and CDR2: MDHEN, SYDVKM. CDR3: CASFTGQRPYEQYF. CDR3 coding DNA: TGTGCCAGCTTTACCGGACAGAGACCCTACGAGCAGTACTTC.

This clonotype was seen a few times. The chain uses TRBV18 and TRBJ2-3, with TRBD1 identical over 7 bases. Germline V CDR1 and CDR2: KGHSH, LQKENI. V lost 3 bases to trimming and J lost 14 bases; unmatched junction nucleotides: 5. The CDR3 totals 11 residues. CDR3 bases: TGTGCCAGCTCACCGGGACAGACTCTGTATTTT. Its protein product is CASSPGQTLYF.

Regarding this clonotype: A clone one base away is much larger, so this may be a read error. CDR3 region: CASSQQSYEQYF. CDR3 DNA sequence: TGTGCCAGCAGCCAACAGTCCTACGAGCAGTACTTC. This sequence joins TRBV3-1 and TRBJ2-7, with no clear D. The length of the CDR3 is 12 residues. In germline, CDR1 is LGHDT, CDR2 YNNKEL (reference sequence). The V end lost 2 bases, the J end lost 1 base, and 3 bases lay between the germline ends.

About this clonotype: The junction departs from germline at one end; a sequencing error may be responsible. This sequence joins TRBV20-1 and TRBJ2-1; TRBD2 matches 11 bases. This CDR3 contains 17 residues. Germline CDR1 and CDR2: DFQATT and SNEGSKA (reference sequence). The CDR3 DNA reads TGCAGTGCCAGAGGGCTAGCGGGGGGTCACTCCTACAATGAGCAGTTCTTC. It codes for CSARGLAGGHSYNEQFF.

The sample holds a few counts of this clonotype. The chain links TRBV9 to TRBJ1-1; D remains ambiguous. V was clipped by 2 bases and J by 1 base, with 9 bases between them. Germline V CDR1 and CDR2: SGDLS, YYNGEE. The CDR3 length is 14 residues. The CDR3 protein is CASSVGTKNTEAFF. The CDR3 DNA follows: TGTGCCAGCAGCGTGGGTACGAAGAACACTGAAGCTTTCTTT.

The chain is built from TRBV18 and TRBJ1-2; 9 positions match TRBD1. J was trimmed by 8 bases and V by 3 bases; bases with no gene match: 19. The length of the CDR3 is 18 residues. Germline V gives CDR1 KGHSH, CDR2 LQKENI. Here the CDR3 DNA reads TGTGCCAGCTCACCCGGTCTAACAGGGGGCGGTGGATCCAAGGGCTACACCTTC. Its translation: CASSPGLTGGGGSKGYTF. Full variable domain (missing parts from reference TRBV18 and TRBJ1-2): NAGVMQNPRHLVRRRGQEARLRCSPMKGHSHVYWYRQLPEEGLKFMVYLQKENIIDESGMPKERFSAEFPKEGPSILRIQQVVRGDSAAYFCASSPGLTGGGGSKGYTFGSGTRLTVV.